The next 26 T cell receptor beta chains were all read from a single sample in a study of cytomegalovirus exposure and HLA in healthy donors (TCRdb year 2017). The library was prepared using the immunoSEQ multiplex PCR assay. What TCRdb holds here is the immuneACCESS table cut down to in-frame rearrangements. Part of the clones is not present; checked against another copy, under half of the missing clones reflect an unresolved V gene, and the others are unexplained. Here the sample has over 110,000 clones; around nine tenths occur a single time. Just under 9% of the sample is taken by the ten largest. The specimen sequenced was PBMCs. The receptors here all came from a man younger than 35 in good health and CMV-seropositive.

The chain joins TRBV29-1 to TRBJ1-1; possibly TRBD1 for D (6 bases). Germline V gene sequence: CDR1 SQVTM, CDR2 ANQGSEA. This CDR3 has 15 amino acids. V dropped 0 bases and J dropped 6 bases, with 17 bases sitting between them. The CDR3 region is CSVEESGQGRPEAFF. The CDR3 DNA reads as TGCAGCGTTGAAGAGAGTGGGCAGGGGCGCCCTGAAGCTTTCTTT.

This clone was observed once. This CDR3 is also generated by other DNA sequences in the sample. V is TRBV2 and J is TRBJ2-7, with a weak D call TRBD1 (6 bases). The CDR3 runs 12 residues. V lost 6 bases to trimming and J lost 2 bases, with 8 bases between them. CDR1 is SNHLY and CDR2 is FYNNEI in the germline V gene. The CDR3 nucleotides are TGTGCCAGCAGGGGGACACCCTACGAGCAGTACTTC. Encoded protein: CASRGTPYEQYF.

CDR3 DNA sequence: TGTGCCAGCAGCCCGGACAGGGCAAATTCACCCCTCCACTTT. It encodes CASSPDRANSPLHF. This rearrangement joins TRBV6-4 to TRBJ1-6, with TRBD1 matching over 8 bases. CDR3 size: 14 residues. The V gene end was trimmed by 6 bases and the J gene end by 7 bases; junction bases not matched to a gene: 5. The V gene's germline CDR1 is MRHNA and CDR2 SNTAGT.

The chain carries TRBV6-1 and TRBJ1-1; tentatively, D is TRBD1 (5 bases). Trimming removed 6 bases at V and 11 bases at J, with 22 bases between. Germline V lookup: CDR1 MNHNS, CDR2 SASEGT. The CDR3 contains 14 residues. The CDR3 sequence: CASRGRGLGVEAFF. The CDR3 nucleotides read TGTGCCAGCAGGGGGCGGGGACTGGGAGTAGAGGCTTTCTTT.

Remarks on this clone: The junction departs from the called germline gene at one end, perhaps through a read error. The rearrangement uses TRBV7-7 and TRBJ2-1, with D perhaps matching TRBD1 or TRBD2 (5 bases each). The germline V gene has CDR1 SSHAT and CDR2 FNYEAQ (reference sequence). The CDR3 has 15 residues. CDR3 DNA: TGTGCTAGCAGCTTAGCGCTGGGGCCCAATAGTGAGCAGTTCTTC. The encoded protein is CASSLALGPNSEQFF. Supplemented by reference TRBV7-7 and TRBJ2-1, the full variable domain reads GAGVSQSPRYKVTKRGQDVTLRCDPISSHATLYWYQQALGQGPEFLTYFNYEAQPDKSGLPSDRFSAERPEGSISTLTIQRTEQRDSAMYRCASSLALGPNSEQFFGPGTRLTVL.

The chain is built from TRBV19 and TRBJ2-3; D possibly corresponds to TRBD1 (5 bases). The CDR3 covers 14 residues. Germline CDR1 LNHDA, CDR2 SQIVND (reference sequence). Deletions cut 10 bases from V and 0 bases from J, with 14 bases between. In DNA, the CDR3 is TGTGCCACCGAAACAGGCCCGAGCACAGATACGCAGTATTTT. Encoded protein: CATETGPSTDTQYF.

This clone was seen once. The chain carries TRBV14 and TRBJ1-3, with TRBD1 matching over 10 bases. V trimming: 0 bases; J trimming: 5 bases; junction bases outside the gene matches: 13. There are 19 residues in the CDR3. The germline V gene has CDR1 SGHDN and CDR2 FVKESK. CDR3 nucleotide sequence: TGTGCCAGCAGCCAAGAAGATTGGGGACAGGGGCAGCGAAGAAACACCATATATTTT. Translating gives CASSQEDWGQGQRRNTIYF. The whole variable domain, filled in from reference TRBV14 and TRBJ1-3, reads EAGVTQFPSHSVIEKGQTVTLRCDPISGHDNLYWYRRVMGKEIKFLLHFVKESKQDESGMPNNRFLAERTGGTYSTLKVQPAELEDSGVYFCASSQEDWGQGQRRNTIYFGEGSWLTVV.

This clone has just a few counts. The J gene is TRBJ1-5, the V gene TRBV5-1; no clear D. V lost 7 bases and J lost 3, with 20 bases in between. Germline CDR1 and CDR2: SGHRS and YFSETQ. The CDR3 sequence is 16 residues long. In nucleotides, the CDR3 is TGCGCCAGCTATCCTAGAATGGGTCCTACCAATCAGCCCCAGCATTTT. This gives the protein CASYPRMGPTNQPQHF.

CDR3 loop: CASRPQGMDGELFF. The CDR3 coding sequence is TGTGCCAGCAGGCCACAGGGTATGGACGGGGAGCTGTTTTTT. The V call is TRBV27, the J call TRBJ2-2, with a possible D match to TRBD1 (6 bases). V was pared by 6 bases and J by 7 bases, with 15 bases between. This CDR3 contains 14 residues. Germline-derived CDR1 and CDR2 are MNHEY and SMNVEV (reference sequence).

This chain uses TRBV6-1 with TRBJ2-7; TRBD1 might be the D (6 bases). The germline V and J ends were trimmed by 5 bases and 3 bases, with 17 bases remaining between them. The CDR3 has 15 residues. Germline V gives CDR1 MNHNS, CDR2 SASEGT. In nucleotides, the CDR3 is TGTGCCAGCAGTCCGGCTGTAAGGGGGAACTACGAGCAGTACTTC. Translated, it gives CASSPAVRGNYEQYF.

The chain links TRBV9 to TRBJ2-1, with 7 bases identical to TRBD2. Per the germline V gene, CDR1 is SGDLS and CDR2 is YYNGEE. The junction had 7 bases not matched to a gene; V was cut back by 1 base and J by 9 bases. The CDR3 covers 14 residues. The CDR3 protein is CASSVSGTIGEQFF. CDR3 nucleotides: TGTGCCAGCAGCGTATCTGGGACTATTGGTGAGCAGTTCTTC.

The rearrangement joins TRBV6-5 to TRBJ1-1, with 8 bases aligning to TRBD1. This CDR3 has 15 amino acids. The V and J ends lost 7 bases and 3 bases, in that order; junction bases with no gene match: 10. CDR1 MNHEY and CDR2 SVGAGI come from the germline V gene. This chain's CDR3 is CASKTRPTGDTEAFF. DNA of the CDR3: TGTGCCAGCAAAACACGACCGACAGGGGACACTGAAGCTTTCTTT.

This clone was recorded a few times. CDR3 sequence: CASSIGNPRGQPQHF. Written as DNA, the CDR3 is TGTGCCAGTAGTATAGGGAACCCCCGGGGTCAGCCCCAGCATTTT. This sequence joins TRBV19 and TRBJ1-5, with D uncertain. Germline CDR1 LNHDA, CDR2 SQIVND (reference sequence). V dropped 1 base and J dropped 6 bases, with 13 bases sitting between them. This CDR3 is built from 15 residues.

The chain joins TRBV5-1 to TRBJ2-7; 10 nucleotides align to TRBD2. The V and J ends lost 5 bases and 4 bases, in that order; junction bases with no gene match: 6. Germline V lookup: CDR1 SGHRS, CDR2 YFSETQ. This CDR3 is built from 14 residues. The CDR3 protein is CASRPSGSIYEQYF. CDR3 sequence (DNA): TGCGCCAGCAGGCCTAGCGGGAGTATTTACGAGCAGTACTTC. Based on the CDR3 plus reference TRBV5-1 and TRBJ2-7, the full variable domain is KAGVTQTPRYLIKTRGQQVTLSCSPISGHRSVSWYQQTPGQGLQFLFEYFSETQRNKGNFPGRFSGRQFSNSRSEMNVSTLELGDSALYLCASRPSGSIYEQYFGPGTRLTVT.

DNA for the CDR3: TGTGCCAGCAGCCAAATGACCTTTGGAGCTGAAGCTTTCTTT. This encodes CASSQMTFGAEAFF. The chain couples TRBV14 to TRBJ1-1; unclear D gene. CDR3 length: 14 residues. Germline values: CDR1 SGHDN, CDR2 FVKESK. The germline V and J ends were trimmed by 2 bases and 6 bases, with 13 bases remaining between them.

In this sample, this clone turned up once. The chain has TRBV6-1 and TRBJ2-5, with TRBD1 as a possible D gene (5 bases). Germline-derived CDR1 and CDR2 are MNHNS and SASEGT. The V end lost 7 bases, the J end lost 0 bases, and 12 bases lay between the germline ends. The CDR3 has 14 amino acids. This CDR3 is CASKIQVNQETQYF. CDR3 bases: TGTGCCAGCAAGATACAGGTGAACCAAGAGACCCAGTACTTC.

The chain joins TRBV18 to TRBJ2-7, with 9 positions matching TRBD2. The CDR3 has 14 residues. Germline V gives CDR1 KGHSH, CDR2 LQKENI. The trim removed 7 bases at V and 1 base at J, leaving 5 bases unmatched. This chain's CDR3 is CASYATSGSYEQYF. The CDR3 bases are TGTGCCAGCTACGCGACTAGCGGATCCTACGAGCAGTACTTC.

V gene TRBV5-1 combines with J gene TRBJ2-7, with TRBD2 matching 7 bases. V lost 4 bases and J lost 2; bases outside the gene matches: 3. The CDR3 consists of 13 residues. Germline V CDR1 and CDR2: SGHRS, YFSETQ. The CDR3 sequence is CASSGTNPYEQYF. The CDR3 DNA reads TGCGCCAGCAGCGGGACTAACCCCTACGAGCAGTACTTC.

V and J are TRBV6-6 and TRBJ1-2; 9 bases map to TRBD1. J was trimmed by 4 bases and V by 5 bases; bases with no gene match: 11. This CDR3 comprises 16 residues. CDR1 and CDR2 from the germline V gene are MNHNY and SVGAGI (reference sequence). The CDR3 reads CASSPSPGQGLYGYTF. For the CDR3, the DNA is TGTGCCAGCAGTCCCTCGCCGGGACAGGGCCTCTATGGCTACACCTTC.

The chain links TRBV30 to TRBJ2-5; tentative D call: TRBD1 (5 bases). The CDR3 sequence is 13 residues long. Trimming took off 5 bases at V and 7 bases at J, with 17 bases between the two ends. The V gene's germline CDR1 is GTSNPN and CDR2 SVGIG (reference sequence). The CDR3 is CAWEPGHEATQYF. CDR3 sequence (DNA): TGTGCCTGGGAACCAGGACATGAAGCGACCCAGTACTTC.

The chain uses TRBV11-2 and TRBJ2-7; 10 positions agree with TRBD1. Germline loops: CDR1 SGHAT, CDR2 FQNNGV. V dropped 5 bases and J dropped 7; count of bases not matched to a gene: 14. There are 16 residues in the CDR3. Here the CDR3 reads CASSPITTGGLGEQYF. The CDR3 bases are TGTGCCAGCAGCCCCATCACGACAGGGGGCTTGGGAGAGCAGTACTTC.

Here the CDR3 DNA reads TGTGCCAGCAGCCCATCCGGGACAGGGGGCAGGAAGACCCAGTACTTC. Amino acids: CASSPSGTGGRKTQYF. The chain carries TRBV7-9 and TRBJ2-5, with 12 bases identical to TRBD1. The junction had 10 bases not matched to a gene; V was cut back by 5 bases and J by 6 bases. The CDR3 is made up of 16 amino acids. Germline CDR1 SEHNR, CDR2 FQNEAQ (reference sequence).

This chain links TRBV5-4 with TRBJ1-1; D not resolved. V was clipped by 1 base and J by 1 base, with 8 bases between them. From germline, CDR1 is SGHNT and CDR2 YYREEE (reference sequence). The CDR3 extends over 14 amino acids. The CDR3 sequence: CASSLSVSNTEAFF. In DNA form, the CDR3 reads TGTGCCAGCAGCTTGTCTGTATCGAACACTGAAGCTTTCTTT.

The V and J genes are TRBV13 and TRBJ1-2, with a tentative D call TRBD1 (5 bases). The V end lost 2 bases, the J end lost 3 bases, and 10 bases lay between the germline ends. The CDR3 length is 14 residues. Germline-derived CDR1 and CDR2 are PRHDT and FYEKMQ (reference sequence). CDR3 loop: CASSLRGTDYGYTF. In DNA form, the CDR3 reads TGTGCCAGCAGCTTAAGGGGAACCGACTATGGCTACACCTTC.

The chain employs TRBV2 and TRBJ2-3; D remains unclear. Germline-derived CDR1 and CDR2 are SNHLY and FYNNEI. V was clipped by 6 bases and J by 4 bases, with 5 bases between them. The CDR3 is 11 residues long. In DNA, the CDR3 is TGTGCCAGCAGAGTAGCAGATACGCAGTATTTT. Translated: CASRVADTQYF.

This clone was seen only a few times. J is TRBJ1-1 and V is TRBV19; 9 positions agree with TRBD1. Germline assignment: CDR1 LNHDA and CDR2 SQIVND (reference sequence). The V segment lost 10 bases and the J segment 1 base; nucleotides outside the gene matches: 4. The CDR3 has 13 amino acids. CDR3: CATKQGANTEAFF. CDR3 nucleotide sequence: TGTGCCACTAAACAGGGGGCGAACACTGAAGCTTTCTTT.